This T cell receptor (beta chain) was identified during a study of blood T cell repertoires in COVID-19 (dated by TCRdb to 2020 to 2021). At the level of the whole study: Samples covering the acute and convalescent phases of COVID-19 were provided by collaborators in the United States, Italy and Spain. The repertoires were made available in a free public database intended to serve as a resource for research on the immune response to SARS-CoV-2. The material from the prospective study consisted of cDNA or gDNA derived from T cells, B-cell-depleted T cells, or PBMCs. Samples were obtained from the ongoing ImmuneRACE study (first 160 participants) and from over a thousand subjects provided by 6 global collaborators. Sample metadata almost always included a de-identified subject ID, COVID-19 status, age in years and sex. The dataset comprised deeply sampled blood TCRbeta repertoires from subjects exposed to, actively infected with, or recovered from COVID-19. Where HLA class I and class II types were available, the types were taken from metadata supplied by the sample provider, not from assay-based typing. Results and caveats for the whole study, not just this receptor: How much clinical and demographic metadata was included differed by source and by participant, and the metadata was provided uncurated.

The collaborating institutions used their own protocols to collect whole blood in K2EDTA tubes. For TCRbeta analysis, collaborators shipped samples as frozen whole blood, isolated PBMCs, or DNA extracted from either of those sample types. This clone was counted a few times. Its antigen remains unidentified. The sample holds no much larger clone one base away, and base qualities are not on file. The immunoSEQ Assay, a bias-controlled multiplex PCR, was used to amplify TCRbeta CDR3 regions from genomic DNA. As for the original processing: The number of nucleated cells in each sample was estimated by amplification of reference gene primers within the assay. To quantify the absolute abundance of each unique TCRbeta CDR3 rearrangement, sequence reads were collapsed and filtered. Productive Simpson clonality was computed per sample as the square root of Simpson's diversity index over productive rearrangements. Entries here come from immuneACCESS through TCRdb and include only in-frame sequences with V and J called. Some clones fail to appear in such tables; in the studies checked, an unresolved V gene covers under half of the shortfall, and the cause of the remainder is unknown. Clone size and the V and J calls come from that table; the DNA yielded D and trimming. For this sample there are about 270,000 clones; approximately 86% appear just once. The ten top clones hold less than 4% of the sample.

The CDR3 sequence holds 18 residues, the cysteine and phenylalanine included. The DNA shown is the 54-base CDR3, in frame from base 1. Taken from the germline V gene, the CDR1 and CDR2 loops are SGDLS and YYNGEE. V and J are truncated by 0 bases and 6 bases respectively, leaving an intervening sequence of 21 bases. The chain is encoded by TRBV9 joined to TRBJ2-2; the D gene is perhaps TRBD2, on 5 matching bases. The sample taken for sequencing was peripheral blood. This TCR was sampled from a young woman with acute or convalescent COVID-19. Here the CDR3 is given as CASSVDRIGLPHPGELFF. The sequence in DNA is TGTGCCAGCAGCGTAGACCGAATAGGACTGCCCCATCCCGGGGAGCTGTTTTTT. Reference TRBV9 and TRBJ2-2 proteins supply the regions before and after the CDR3; the full variable domain is: DSGVTQTPKHLITATGQRVTLRCSPRSGDLSVYWYQQSLDQGLQFLIQYYNGEERAKGNILERFSAQQFPDLHSELNLSSLELGDSALYFCASSVDRIGLPHPGELFFGEGSRLTVL.